Sequencing of this T cell receptor beta chain was carried out in a study of cytomegalovirus exposure and HLA in healthy donors (dated by TCRdb to about 2017). Notes on the research overall: In an earlier analysis of roughly 590 of the donors, around 300 Gb of sequence data and approximately 100 million unique TCR beta sequences from roughly 200 million T cells were reported. A later analysis re-analyzed previously published TCR beta repertoires from 650 to 800 donors and added high-resolution HLA genotyping to study TCR occurrence patterns. Every repertoire in the discovery cohort had been generated on one and the same sequencing platform. HLA typing covered class I and class II loci at four-digit resolution. In a later genetic analysis, genome-wide SNP genotypes for about 60% of the 666 donors were used, and that subset was treated as a discovery cohort. To decide whether each TCR beta V gene segment behaved as functional or pseudogenic, an earlier analysis of some 570 of the donors relied on high-throughput TCR beta sequencing. In addition to the first cohort of 666 subjects, a separate validation cohort of approximately 110 different subjects was used. Of the 398 genotyped donors, approximately 83% fell in the genetic ancestry cluster associated with self-reported Caucasian donors. Donor age, sex, ethnicity and CMV serostatus were compiled together with the repertoire data. To predict cytomegalovirus infection status, the study combined high-throughput TCR immunosequencing, statistical association of individual TCRs with disease status, and machine learning. Among about 390 genotyped donors of the cohort, an average of 235,054 unique TCR beta nucleotide sequences were sequenced per donor, around 20% of them non-productive. Five DR-DQ haplotypes were treated as single units for association and clustering because of strong linkage in the cohort. About 280 gigabases of sequencing data and tens of millions of unique TCR sequences were included in an early release covering about 600 HLA-typed donors. The study aimed to test whether signatures of past pathogen exposure could be identified by cataloging public T cell receptors. The number of typed donors differed by locus: roughly 629-640 for A, B, C, DRB1 and DQB1; some 500 for DQA1; some 610 for DPA1; and about 450 for DPB1. In the later analysis, no new phenotypic data were used to find candidate immune exposures; instead, reliance was placed on TCR beta sequences and their occurrence across donors. The T cell repertoires of around 730 subjects were profiled by immunosequencing and related to cytomegalovirus serostatus.

The cohort was made up of about 670 healthy bone marrow donors. Cohort members were all nominally healthy when sampled, although unrecorded immune exposures were likely present. The donor was CMV seronegative and was included in the group of around 320 seronegative cohort members. Each donor provided a peripheral blood sample, and peripheral blood mononuclear cells were used for TCR beta sequencing. The Qiagen DNeasy Blood Extraction Kit was used to extract genomic DNA from the blood cell samples. Receptor libraries were prepared by the immunoSEQ multiplex PCR assay. For the multiplex PCR, a mixture combining 60 forward primers for TCR Vbeta segments and 13 reverse primers for TCR Jbeta segments was used. A multiplex PCR assay on genomic DNA amplified the CDR3 region of rearranged TCR beta genes. Amplified TCR beta libraries were sequenced as 87-base-pair reads on the Illumina HiSeq System. Processing in the source paper ran as follows. A later analysis counted around 72 million unique TCR beta chains across the 500 to 850 repertoires, and 9.5 million to 11 million of these chains were shared by at least two donors. To remove PCR and sequencing errors, raw reads were error-corrected and collapsed into unique sequences using a nearest-neighbor algorithm that merged closely related sequences. CDR3 sequences were aligned to IMGT reference sequences to assign V, D and J gene segments. Each retained sequence needed at least a six-nucleotide match to both a V gene segment and a J gene segment. A rearrangement counted as productive if the CDR3 had no stop codons and remained in frame with V and J, and every other rearrangement counted as non-productive. Following IMGT convention, CDR3 was defined as the stretch from the second conserved V-encoded cysteine to the conserved J-encoded phenylalanine. In an earlier analysis of some 550 of the donors, sequences lacking an unambiguous match to a single V gene segment were excluded. In an earlier analysis of 587 of the donors, V segments were called functional above 56.7% productive rearrangements and were called segregating when the between-donor standard deviation exceeded 5%. A statistical classification framework was built for diagnosing cytomegalovirus status from the catalog of TCR beta chain sequences. V and J gene assignment, in a later analysis, came from comparing TCR nucleotide sequences with IMGT/GENE-DB human TR gene sequences. Using the TCRdist pipeline, a later analysis assigned CDR3 sequences along with most-parsimonious VDJ recombination scenarios. In a later analysis, each TCR beta chain was defined by its CDR3 amino acid sequence together with its V-gene family, and reads without a unique V-gene family were excluded. To address suspected cross-contamination and a sequencing artifact, a later analysis removed several hundred highly shared, low-generation-probability nucleotide sequences. A later analysis calculated a clonal expansion index for each public chain from normalized within-repertoire ranks of inferred template counts. In a later analysis, generation probabilities were computed with a VDJ recombination model fitted to out-of-frame rearrangements, and the resulting probabilities were checked against IGoR. A later analysis scored TCR-TCR, TCR-HLA and TCR-CMV co-occurrence with hypergeometric tests, applying a repertoire-size bias correction to TCR pairs. In a later analysis, false discovery rates were estimated by permuting HLA or CMV assignments 20 times. A later analysis grouped co-occurring TCRs with DBSCAN, adding TCRdist sequence similarity when clustering within HLA-allele-positive subsets. Co-occurrence clustering excluded repertoires with fewer than 30,000 or more than 120,000 public chains, plus five with anomalous nucleotide sharing. Drawn from immuneACCESS, this table holds only the in-frame rearrangements with V and J called that TCRdb kept. Clones are partly lost; checked studies trace under half to an unresolved V gene and leave the rest unexplained. That table supplies the V and J calls and clone size; D and trimming were determined from the DNA. The table for this sample lists roughly 180,000 clones; over 80% of them were counted only once. The ten largest clones add up to more than 1% of the sample.

What the research found in general, with its limitations: V-gene and J-gene trimming of TCR beta chains was associated with a missense DCLRE1C variant in a later genetic analysis, and the association was replicated in an independent cohort. In a later analysis, several top co-occurrence clusters were reported to appear linked to parvovirus B19, influenza, CMV and Epstein-Barr virus. A further reported finding was that TCR beta sequences accurately predicted the HLA-A and HLA-B alleles for most subjects in the first cohort. According to a later analysis, TCR association rates differed among HLA loci, with DRB1 alleles showing the most associated TCRs and HLA-C alleles showing the fewest. According to a later genetic analysis, donors in an Asian-associated ancestry cluster had fewer N-insertions in productive TCRs than the approximately 650-donor mean. According to a later analysis, most CMV-associated TCR beta chains appeared to be HLA-restricted, and the HLA associations seemed to be driven largely by CMV exposure. The classifier was reported to diagnose cytomegalovirus status with high specificity and sensitivity in both the original and validation cohorts. Only TCR beta chains were sequenced in this cohort, and the absence of alpha or paired-chain data limited detectable features. Some IMGT-functional V segments, including TRBV6-2 and TRBV6-3, could not be distinguished by the 87-base-pair reads and were therefore excluded. Sequencing depth was assumed to be roughly uniform across donors in the presence/absence analyses, though that assumption may not hold. The study gave a list of 150 to 200 TCR beta chains associated with cytomegalovirus. Because HLA typing was unavailable for some donors at each locus, only the typed subset was used in association tests. A cluster of highly shared sequence variants was judged likely to represent a technical artifact of the sequencing pipeline. A later analysis found that HLA-associated TCR beta chains were more clonally expanded and had lower generation probabilities than equally common non-associated chains. Across donors, most TCR sequences were observed very rarely, whereas some public TCRs were present in many individuals. The only immune exposure information available for the cohort was CMV serostatus. Linkage disequilibrium might explain the correlated functional status among segregating V segments, but an unknown experimental factor could not be excluded. When HLA alleles, especially DR and DQ, strongly co-occurred, attributing TCR associations to individual alleles was difficult. In vitro tests confirmed that a few of the cytomegalovirus-associated TCR beta chains recognize cytomegalovirus antigens. At a false discovery rate of 0.05, a later analysis linked about 16,000 TCR beta sequences to specific HLA alleles. The authors suggested that the approach could potentially be generalized to other disease states and immunological phenotypes. In an earlier analysis of 587 of the donors, most TCR beta V segments appeared in productive rearrangements about 87% or about 30% of the time, broadly matching IMGT annotations. Because counts were too low, approximately 15 rarely observed V segments, including chromosome 9 orphons, were excluded from the earlier analysis of around 590 of the donors.

V is clipped by 6 bases and J by 4 bases, and the sequence between their germline boundaries is 12 bases long. The CDR3 measures 13 amino acids from cysteine to phenylalanine. The only DNA kept is the CDR3, 39 bases in frame from the first base. The germline V gene supplies CDR1 WSHSY and CDR2 SAAADI. Notes on this clone: Its cognate antigen has yet to be identified. Base qualities are not at hand, and no much larger clone is one base apart.

Sequenced material: PBMCs. This sequence originates from a boy aged 2 to 10 in good health and CMV-seronegative. The chain is assembled from TRBV10-2 and TRBJ1-1, with a weak D call of TRBD1 (6 bases match). The CDR3 has the sequence CASSLDRTTEAFF. The sequenced DNA: TGCGCCAGCAGCCTTGACAGGACCACTGAAGCTTTCTTT.